The clone carrying this TCR beta chain was observed many times. Its target is unknown. MiXCR, applied by TCRdb to the 5' RACE reads, yields one record per CDR3 protein. The repertoire holds tens of thousands of distinct CDR3 sequences, with 5.5% to 7.5% as singletons. The data are from a study of CD8 T cells in ankylosing spondylitis. General study findings and limits: Reactive arthritis synovial fluid and blood were previously reported to contain some motif variants. Reportedly, disease-linked clones are significantly enriched in ankylosing spondylitis patients' matched synovial fluid. Clones linked with disease were CD8+ and fairly uncommon in the peripheral blood. Blood from ankylosing spondylitis patients appeared to carry a characteristic roughly eight-variant TCR beta motif.

The V and J ends lost 2 bases and 6 bases respectively, with 8 bases between them. The CDR3 runs to 13 residues. Germline V gives CDR1 SGHRS, CDR2 YFSETQ. This chain connects TRBV5-1 to TRBJ2-2; D uncertain. The specimen sequenced was blood, either unsorted or a sorted T cell fraction (not recorded which). This sequence originates from a male donor with ankylosing spondylitis or in good health (not recorded which). The CDR3 DNA reads as TGCGCCAGCAGCTTCCCTGATTCCGGGGAGCTGTTTTTT. The encoded protein is CASSFPDSGELFF.